The 26 T cell receptor beta chains below all came from one sample that was sequenced in a study of cytomegalovirus exposure and HLA in healthy donors (dated by TCRdb to the late 2010s). Libraries were built with the immunoSEQ multiplex PCR assay. Not all clones reach the TCRdb copy of this immuneACCESS table, which keeps in-frame sequences only. Checked studies attribute under half of the gap to unresolved V genes and leave the rest unexplained. The sample table contains 150,000 to 200,000 clones; only one count was recorded for 65% to 90% of them. The ten largest clonotypes hold 2% to 2.5% of the sample. The sample comprised PBMCs. The source is a woman between 18 and 30 years old in good health and CMV-seronegative.

This clone has a single count. The chain joins TRBV5-1 to TRBJ2-5; D is ambiguous. The CDR3 is made up of 13 amino acids. V dropped 1 base and J dropped 5 bases, with 9 bases sitting between them. Germline V CDR1 and CDR2: SGHRS, YFSETQ. CDR3 region: CASSLFVEETQYF. Here the CDR3 DNA reads TGCGCCAGCAGCTTGTTCGTGGAGGAGACCCAGTACTTC.

This chain links TRBV27 with TRBJ2-5; maybe TRBD2 (6 bases). The CDR3 is 14 residues long. Between the trimmed V and J ends, which lost 6 bases and 1 base, there was a span of 12 bases. Germline V gene sequence: CDR1 MNHEY, CDR2 SMNVEV (reference sequence). The CDR3 DNA is TGTGCCAGCAGAAAGGGGACTGTCCAAGAGACCCAGTACTTC. Protein sequence: CASRKGTVQETQYF.

V usage is TRBV7-9 and J usage is TRBJ1-2; 7 positions agree with TRBD1. V was pared by 6 bases and J by 6 bases, with 10 bases of the junction left unmatched. The germline gives CDR1 SEHNR, CDR2 FQNEAQ (reference sequence). This CDR3 comprises 14 residues. CDR3 sequence reads: CASRPRTGVHGYTF. For the CDR3, the DNA is TGTGCCAGCAGACCTCGGACAGGTGTACATGGCTACACCTTC.

The J gene is TRBJ2-3, the V gene TRBV5-1, with 9 bases fitting TRBD2. The CDR3 extends over 16 amino acids. V shed 1 base and J 0 bases; nucleotides not matched to a gene: 3. Germline lookup yields CDR1 SGHRS and CDR2 YFSETQ. The DNA of the CDR3 is TGCGCCAGCAGCTTGATCGCGGGGGGGAGCACAGATACGCAGTATTTT. Its translation is CASSLIAGGSTDTQYF.

The rearrangement joins TRBV11-2 to TRBJ1-5; 7 nucleotides align to TRBD1. V gave up 4 bases and J gave up 5 bases; unmatched junction bases: 8. CDR1 is SGHAT and CDR2 is FQNNGV in the germline V gene. The length of the CDR3 is 15 residues. The CDR3 coding sequence is TGTGCCAGCAGCTCTCACCAGGGGGTGGATCAGCCCCAGCATTTT. Translated, it gives CASSSHQGVDQPQHF.

There are a few counts of this clone. The chain carries TRBV7-6 and TRBJ2-2, with TRBD1 matching 9 bases. V lost 4 bases, J lost 2 bases, and 8 bases stayed unmatched. Germline CDR1 is SGHVS and CDR2 is FNYEAQ. CDR3 length: 17 residues. The CDR3 here is CASSWNAGQGNTGELFF. CDR3 sequence (DNA): TGTGCCAGCAGCTGGAATGCGGGACAGGGAAACACCGGGGAGCTGTTTTTT.

J is TRBJ1-2 and V is TRBV11-1; D gene uncertain. Germline V gives CDR1 SGHAT, CDR2 FQDESV (reference sequence). V shed 0 bases and J shed 4 bases, with 18 bases lying between them. This CDR3 has 17 residues. In DNA, the CDR3 is TGTGCCAGCAGCTTAGCGGCGGTAGGAACGGGAGTCTATGGCTACACCTTC. It encodes CASSLAAVGTGVYGYTF.

The chain links TRBV5-4 to TRBJ1-2; 7 bases fit TRBD1. Germline V CDR1 and CDR2: SGHNT, YYREEE (reference sequence). The CDR3 consists of 15 residues. J was trimmed by 0 bases and V by 5 bases; bases with no gene match: 7. In DNA, the CDR3 is TGTGCCAGCAGTCAAAGACAGGGAGCTAACTATGGCTACACCTTC. It specifies CASSQRQGANYGYTF.

The chain has TRBV6-6 and TRBJ2-7; 12 bases map to TRBD2. The V gene end was trimmed by 5 bases and the J gene end by 4 bases; junction bases not matched to a gene: 3. The CDR3 spans 14 residues. Germline V lookup: CDR1 MNHNY, CDR2 SVGAGI (reference sequence). CDR3 sequence reads: CASSATSGSYEQYF. CDR3 bases: TGTGCCAGCAGTGCGACTAGCGGGAGTTACGAGCAGTACTTC.

This chain uses TRBV2 with TRBJ1-1; 12 positions match TRBD1. V gave up 8 bases and J gave up 4 bases; unmatched junction bases: 8. CDR3 length equals 15 residues. Germline values: CDR1 SNHLY, CDR2 FYNNEI. The CDR3 nucleotides read TGTGCCAGCGGGGGGACAGGGGGCAGGGGCACTGAAGCTTTCTTT. Its protein product is CASGGTGGRGTEAFF.

This sequence joins TRBV4-3 and TRBJ2-3; 9 bases map to TRBD2. Trimming removed 2 bases from V and 3 bases from J; junction bases left unmatched: 15. CDR3 length equals 19 residues. CDR1 is LGHNA and CDR2 is YSLEER in the germline V gene. Written as DNA, the CDR3 is TGCGCCAGCAGCCAAAGGAGGTATAGCGGGAGTGATAGAACAGATACGCAGTATTTT. It encodes CASSQRRYSGSDRTDTQYF.

The rearrangement joins TRBV11-3 to TRBJ2-1, with 15 positions matching TRBD2. This CDR3 has 17 residues. Per the germline V gene, CDR1 is SGHNT and CDR2 is YENEEA. V was clipped by 0 bases and J by 5 bases; unmatched bases: 2. CDR3 nucleotide sequence: TGTGCCAGCAGCTTAGATAGGACTAGCGGGAGGGACAATGAGCAGTTCTTC. It specifies CASSLDRTSGRDNEQFF.

The genes are TRBV7-8 and TRBJ1-3; TRBD1 matches at 8 bases. V was clipped by 5 bases and J by 2 bases; unmatched bases: 8. Germline CDR1 is SGHVS and CDR2 is FQNEAQ. The CDR3 loop spans 16 amino acids. The CDR3 nucleotides read TGTGCCAGCAGCCCCCGGACAGGGTCAACTGGAAACACCATATATTTT. Protein: CASSPRTGSTGNTIYF.

CDR3 sequence reads: CAISAGDREYQPQHF. The CDR3 nucleotides read TGTGCCATCAGTGCAGGTGACAGGGAATACCAGCCCCAGCATTTT. The chain carries TRBV10-3 and TRBJ1-5, with 7 positions matching TRBD1. The J segment lost 7 bases and the V segment lost 4 bases, leaving 10 bases of the junction unmatched. The germline V gene has CDR1 ENHRY and CDR2 SYGVKD. The length of the CDR3 is 15 residues.

V usage is TRBV5-5 and J usage is TRBJ1-5, with 7 positions matching TRBD1. This CDR3 contains 17 residues. Trimming took 3 bases from V and 5 from J; bases not matched to a gene: 14. Germline V lookup: CDR1 SGHKS, CDR2 YYEKEE (reference sequence). In DNA, the CDR3 is TGTGCCAGCAGCTGGACCACAGGGGCAAGGGGGGATCAGCCCCAGCATTTT. It yields the protein CASSWTTGARGDQPQHF.

CDR3 in DNA: TGTGCCAGCAGCCAACTGCCCGGGACTAGCGTAGCATTCTTC. Translating it yields CASSQLPGTSVAFF. This rearrangement joins TRBV7-2 to TRBJ2-1; 10 bases line up with TRBD2. The CDR3 loop spans 14 amino acids. The germline gives CDR1 SGHTA, CDR2 FQGNSA. J gave up 16 bases and V 5 bases, and 14 bases lay outside the gene matches.

The chain employs TRBV4-3 and TRBJ2-4; TRBD2 matches at 8 bases. The CDR3 sequence is 18 residues long. J lost 7 bases, V lost 0 bases, and 14 bases had no gene match. Per germline, CDR1 LGHNA and CDR2 YSLEER. The CDR3 is CASSQDPPSGLFLNIQYF. CDR3 DNA sequence: TGCGCCAGCAGCCAAGACCCCCCTAGCGGGTTGTTCCTGAACATTCAGTACTTC.

CDR3 nucleotides: TGCGCCAGCAGCCTCCGCCTTACACCTGATGAGCAGTTCTTC. Its protein product is CASSLRLTPDEQFF. The chain employs TRBV4-1 and TRBJ2-1; D unclear. The CDR3 consists of 14 residues. V was pared by 4 bases and J by 8 bases, with 15 bases between. CDR1 is MGHRA, CDR2 YSYEKL, per germline.

In DNA form, the CDR3 reads TGCGCCAGCAGCTTGGCGGGTAGCGGGGGAAATGAGCAGTTCTTC. Its translation is CASSLAGSGGNEQFF. The V call is TRBV5-1, the J call TRBJ2-1, with 9 bases matching TRBD2. The V gene end was trimmed by 0 bases and the J gene end by 7 bases; junction bases not matched to a gene: 5. This CDR3 region has 15 residues. Germline loops: CDR1 SGHRS, CDR2 YFSETQ.

The J gene is TRBJ1-2, the V gene TRBV30; D is perhaps TRBD1 (6 bases). V was cut by 0 bases and J by 8 bases, with 13 bases left in between. Germline V gene lookup returns CDR1 GTSNPN and CDR2 SVGIG (reference sequence). This CDR3 has 13 residues. In DNA form, the CDR3 reads TGTGCCTGGAGTGTTTTGAACAGGGAAGGCTACACCTTC. This codes for CAWSVLNREGYTF.

The chain joins TRBV20-1 to TRBJ2-3, with D unclear. The V gene's germline CDR1 is DFQATT and CDR2 SNEGSKA (reference sequence). V was trimmed by 4 bases and J by 6 bases, leaving 8 bases between them. CDR3 length: 11 amino acids. The CDR3, as DNA: TGCAGTGCTAATCCCGGGGATACGCAGTATTTT. The encoded protein is CSANPGDTQYF.

V usage is TRBV6-4 and J usage is TRBJ1-2; D remains ambiguous. This CDR3 spans 16 amino acids. Germline CDR1 reads MRHNA; CDR2 reads SNTAGT. With 0 bases removed from V and 8 bases from J, the gap between germline ends came to 19 bases. The CDR3 nucleotides are TGTGCCAGCAGTGACTCGTTTGCGGCAAAACTCACCGGCTACACCTTC. Amino acid sequence: CASSDSFAAKLTGYTF.

The chain joins TRBV7-9 to TRBJ2-7; D may be TRBD2 (5 bases). The CDR3 consists of 15 residues. The V and J ends lost 5 bases and 5 bases respectively, with 19 bases between them. Germline CDR1 reads SEHNR; CDR2 reads FQNEAQ (reference sequence). DNA for the CDR3: TGTGCCAGCAGCCTTTTGCCTAGCAAGGGAGACGAGCAGTACTTC. Protein sequence: CASSLLPSKGDEQYF.

The genes are TRBV19 and TRBJ1-2; 9 bases align to TRBD1. V lost 5 bases, J lost 7 bases, and 11 bases stayed unmatched. This CDR3 has 15 residues. Germline CDR1 and CDR2: LNHDA and SQIVND (reference sequence). The CDR3 bases are TGTGCCAGTAGTGCGCAGACAGGGGGTAAGACTGGCTACACCTTC. It specifies CASSAQTGGKTGYTF.

This sequence joins TRBV11-2 and TRBJ2-7; perhaps TRBD1 as D (6 bases). Germline CDR1 SGHAT, CDR2 FQNNGV. The CDR3 consists of 14 residues. Between the trimmed V and J ends, which lost 0 bases and 1 base, there was a span of 7 bases. Here the CDR3 reads CASSLDQGSYEQYF. The CDR3 region has the DNA TGTGCCAGCAGCTTAGATCAGGGGTCCTACGAGCAGTACTTC.

V usage is TRBV5-4 and J usage is TRBJ1-1; D not resolved. V gave up 0 bases and J gave up 6 bases, with 15 bases separating them. Germline loops: CDR1 SGHNT, CDR2 YYREEE (reference sequence). The CDR3 length is 15 residues. In DNA form, the CDR3 reads TGTGCCAGCAGCTTGGTGGGTTCAGGAACCCCTGAAGCTTTCTTT. Translating it yields CASSLVGSGTPEAFF.